This entry lists 2 T cell receptor beta chains sequenced from one sample in a study of a mutant IDH1 vaccine in newly diagnosed glioma. Stated time point: week 47, end of study. Doses consisted of 300 ug of mutant IDH1 20-mer peptide each, paired with topical imiquimod. These receptors' antigens are unknown. The data were produced by immunoSEQ multiplex PCR, yet TCRdb's version contains in-frame clones alone and is incomplete. The table shows over 50,000 clones, with roughly 72% occurring only once. This specimen was PBMCs, taken from a glioma patient whose treatment included an IDH1 peptide vaccine. These receptors all come from a woman in her forties with glioma. Some clones in this sample may be carry-over from other donors' samples.

In this sample, this clone turned up a few times. The chain recombines TRBV5-1 with TRBJ1-2; D is ambiguous. The CDR3 sequence is 13 residues long. Trimming took 0 bases from V and 0 from J, leaving 3 bases between them. The germline V gene has CDR1 SGHRS and CDR2 YFSETQ. The CDR3 coding sequence is TGCGCCAGCAGCTTGGACCCTAACTATGGCTACACCTTC. Its protein is CASSLDPNYGYTF.

J is TRBJ1-5 and V is TRBV6-5; D is unresolved. Germline V gives CDR1 MNHEY, CDR2 SVGAGI. The germline V and J ends were trimmed by 0 bases and 5 bases, with 8 bases remaining between them. This CDR3 region has 14 residues. CDR3 in DNA: TGTGCCAGCAGTTACTCGGGGAGGGATCAGCCCCAGCATTTT. Translation gives CASSYSGRDQPQHF.